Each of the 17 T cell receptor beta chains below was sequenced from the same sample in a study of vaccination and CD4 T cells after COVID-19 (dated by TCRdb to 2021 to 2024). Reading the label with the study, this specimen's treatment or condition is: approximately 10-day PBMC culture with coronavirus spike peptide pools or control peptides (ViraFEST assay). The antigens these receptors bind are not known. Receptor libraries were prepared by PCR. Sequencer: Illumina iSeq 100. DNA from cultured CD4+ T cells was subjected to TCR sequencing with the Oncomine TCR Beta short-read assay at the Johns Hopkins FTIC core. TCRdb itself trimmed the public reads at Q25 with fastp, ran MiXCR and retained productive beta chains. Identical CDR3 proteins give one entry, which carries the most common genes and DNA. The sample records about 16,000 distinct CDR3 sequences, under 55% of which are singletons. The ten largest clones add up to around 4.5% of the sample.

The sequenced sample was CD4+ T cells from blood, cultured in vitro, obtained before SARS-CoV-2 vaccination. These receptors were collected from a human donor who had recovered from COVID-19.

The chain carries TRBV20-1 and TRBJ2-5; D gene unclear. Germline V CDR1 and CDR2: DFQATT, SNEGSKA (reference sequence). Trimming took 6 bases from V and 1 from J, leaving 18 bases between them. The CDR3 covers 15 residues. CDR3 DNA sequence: TGCAGTGCCCGCTCTAGGACGCAAATCCAAGAGACCCAGTACTTC. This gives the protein CSARSRTQIQETQYF.

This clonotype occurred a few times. The CDR3 DNA reads as TGTGCCAGCAGCACAGACACCTACACTGAAGCTTTCTTT. Protein product: CASSTDTYTEAFF. V usage is TRBV7-6 and J usage is TRBJ1-1, with D unresolved. The CDR3 spans 13 residues. The germline CDR1 and CDR2 sequences are SGHVS and FNYEAQ. Trimming stripped 5 bases from V and 3 bases from J, with 10 bases between.

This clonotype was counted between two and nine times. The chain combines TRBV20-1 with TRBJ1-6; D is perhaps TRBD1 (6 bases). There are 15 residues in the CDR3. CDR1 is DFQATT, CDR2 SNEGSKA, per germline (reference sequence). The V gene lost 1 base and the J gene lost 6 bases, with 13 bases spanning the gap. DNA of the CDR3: TGCAGTGCTAGAGCGTCGGGGGCGAGTAATTCACCCCTCCACTTT. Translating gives CSARASGASNSPLHF.

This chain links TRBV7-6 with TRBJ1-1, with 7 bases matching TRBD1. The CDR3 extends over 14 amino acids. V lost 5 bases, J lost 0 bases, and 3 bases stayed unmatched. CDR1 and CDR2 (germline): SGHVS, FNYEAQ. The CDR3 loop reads CASSPTGLNTEAFF. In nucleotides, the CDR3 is TGTGCCAGCAGCCCGACAGGGTTGAACACTGAAGCTTTCTTT.

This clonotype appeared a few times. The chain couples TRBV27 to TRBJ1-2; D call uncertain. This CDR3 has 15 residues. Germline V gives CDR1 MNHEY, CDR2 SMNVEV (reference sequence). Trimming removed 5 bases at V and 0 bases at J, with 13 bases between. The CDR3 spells CASSPRLWANYGYTF. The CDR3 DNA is TGTGCCAGCAGTCCCCGGTTATGGGCTAACTATGGCTACACCTTC.

CDR3 sequence: CSAIWGGQGTGELFF. The CDR3 nucleotides are TGCAGTGCTATATGGGGGGGCCAGGGCACCGGGGAGCTGTTTTTT. The chain recombines TRBV20-1 with TRBJ2-2; the D gene is possibly TRBD2 (7 bases). V was trimmed by 4 bases and J by 4 bases, leaving 16 bases between them. The germline gives CDR1 DFQATT, CDR2 SNEGSKA (reference sequence). The CDR3 consists of 15 residues.

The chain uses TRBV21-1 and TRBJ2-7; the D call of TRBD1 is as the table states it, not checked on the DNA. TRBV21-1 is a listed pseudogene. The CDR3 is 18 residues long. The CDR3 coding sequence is TGTGCCAGCAGCAAATTCGGGACTACCGGGACAGGGGCCTACGAGCAGTACTTC. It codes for CASSKFGTTGTGAYEQYF.

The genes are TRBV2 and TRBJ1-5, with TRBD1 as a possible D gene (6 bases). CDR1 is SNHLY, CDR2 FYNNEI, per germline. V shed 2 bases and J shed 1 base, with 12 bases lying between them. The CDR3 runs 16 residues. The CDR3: CASSEQGSRSNQPQHF. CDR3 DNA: TGTGCCAGCAGTGAACAGGGGTCCCGGAGCAATCAGCCCCAGCATTTT.

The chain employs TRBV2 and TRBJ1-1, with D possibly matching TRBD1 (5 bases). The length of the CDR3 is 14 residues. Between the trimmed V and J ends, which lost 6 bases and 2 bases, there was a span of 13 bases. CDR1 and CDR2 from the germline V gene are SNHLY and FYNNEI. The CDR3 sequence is CASRGGAFNTEAFF. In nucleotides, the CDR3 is TGTGCCAGCAGAGGAGGGGCGTTCAACACTGAAGCTTTCTTT.

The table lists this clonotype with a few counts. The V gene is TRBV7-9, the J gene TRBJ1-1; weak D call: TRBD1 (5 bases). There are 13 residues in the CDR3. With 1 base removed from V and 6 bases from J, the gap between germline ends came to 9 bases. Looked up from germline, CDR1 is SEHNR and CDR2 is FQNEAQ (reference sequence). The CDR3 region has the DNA TGTGCCAGCAGCTTAGTGGGGGGTGCTGAAGCTTTCTTT. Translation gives CASSLVGGAEAFF. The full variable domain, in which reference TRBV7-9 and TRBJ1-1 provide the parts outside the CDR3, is DTGVSQNPRHKITKRGQNVTFRCDPISEHNRLYWYRQTLGQGPEFLTYFQNEAQLEKSRLLSDRFSAERPKGSFSTLEIQRTEQGDSAMYLCASSLVGGAEAFFGQGTRLTVV.

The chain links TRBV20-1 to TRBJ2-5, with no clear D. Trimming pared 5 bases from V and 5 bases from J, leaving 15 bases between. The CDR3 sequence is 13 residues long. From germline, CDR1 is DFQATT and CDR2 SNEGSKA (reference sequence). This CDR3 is CSAFAILWETQYF. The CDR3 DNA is TGCAGTGCTTTCGCCATATTATGGGAGACCCAGTACTTC.

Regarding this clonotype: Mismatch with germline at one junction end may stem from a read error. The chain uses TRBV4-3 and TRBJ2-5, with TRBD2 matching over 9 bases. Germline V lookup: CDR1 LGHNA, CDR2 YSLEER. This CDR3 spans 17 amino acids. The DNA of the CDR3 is TGCGCCAGCAACCAAGATTGGAGCGGGGGGTTTCAAGAGACCCAGTACTTC. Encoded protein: CASNQDWSGGFQETQYF.

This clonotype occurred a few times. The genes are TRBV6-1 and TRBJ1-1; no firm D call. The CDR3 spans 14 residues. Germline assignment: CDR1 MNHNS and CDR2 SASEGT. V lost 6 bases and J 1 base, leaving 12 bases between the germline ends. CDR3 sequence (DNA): TGTGCCAGCAGCACACGTCAGGAGAACACTGAAGCTTTCTTT. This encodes CASSTRQENTEAFF.

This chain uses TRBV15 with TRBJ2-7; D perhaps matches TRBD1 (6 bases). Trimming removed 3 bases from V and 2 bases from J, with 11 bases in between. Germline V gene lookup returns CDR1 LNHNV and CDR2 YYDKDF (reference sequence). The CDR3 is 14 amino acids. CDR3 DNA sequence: TGTGCCACCAGCAGGTCAGGGGCTACCTACGAGCAGTACTTC. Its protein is CATSRSGATYEQYF.

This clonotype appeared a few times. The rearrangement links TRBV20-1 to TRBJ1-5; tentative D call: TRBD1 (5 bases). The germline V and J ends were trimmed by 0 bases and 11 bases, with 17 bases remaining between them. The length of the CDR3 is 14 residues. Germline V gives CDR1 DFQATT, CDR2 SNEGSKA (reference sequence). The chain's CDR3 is CSARDHWGRTSQHF. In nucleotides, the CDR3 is TGCAGTGCTAGAGACCATTGGGGCCGCACGTCCCAGCATTTT.

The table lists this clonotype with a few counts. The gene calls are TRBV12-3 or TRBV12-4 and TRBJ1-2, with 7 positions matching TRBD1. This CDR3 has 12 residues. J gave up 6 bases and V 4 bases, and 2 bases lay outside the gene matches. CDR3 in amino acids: CASSSGQHGYTF. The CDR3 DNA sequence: TGTGCCAGCAGTTCGGGACAGCATGGCTACACCTTC.

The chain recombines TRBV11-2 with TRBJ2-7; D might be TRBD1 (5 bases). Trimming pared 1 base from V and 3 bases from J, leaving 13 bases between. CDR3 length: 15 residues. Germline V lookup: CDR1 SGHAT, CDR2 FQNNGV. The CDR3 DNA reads TGTGCCAGCAGCTTAGTGGTGGGCAGGGACTACGAGCAGTACTTC. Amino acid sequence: CASSLVVGRDYEQYF.